This TCR beta chain was retrieved from a study of blood T cell repertoires in COVID-19. Looking at the study overall: The origin of the acute and convalescent COVID-19 samples was the United States, Italy and Spain.

CDR3 size: 18 residues. Germline V lookup: CDR1 SGHAT, CDR2 FQNNGV. Trimming shortened V by 4 bases and J by 3 bases, and 23 bases separated the two germline ends. Clones were read by immunoSEQ multiplex PCR, and TCRdb kept only the in-frame ones, dropping some. The sample yields hundreds of thousands of clones, less than 90% seen once. The cohort comprised adults aged about 18 to 100 years residing in about two dozen US areas. Participants reported their clinical history, and cohort assignment relied on those reports. The sequenced sample consisted of PBMCs or T cells enriched from blood (not recorded which). The sequence was collected from a woman aged 30 to 39 who had recovered from COVID-19. J is TRBJ2-3 and V is TRBV11-2, with a possible D match to TRBD1 (6 bases). CDR3 nucleotides: TGTGCCAGCAGCTCCCACTCCCAAAGAGGGGGTGATACAGATACGCAGTATTTT. Its protein product is CASSSHSQRGGDTDTQYF.